The present TCR beta chain was sequenced within a study of regulatory T cells in long-lasting Graves disease. Overall study context: Antithyroid drugs had been taken by newly diagnosed Graves' patients for under 3 months. Study outcomes and limitations: Relative to new patients (approximately 960), persistent patients exhibited greater sharing of public clonotypes (2,741).

This clonotype was seen more than once but under ten times. Its target is unknown. Arm-PCR with iRepertoire HTBI primers amplified the CDR3 regions for these TCR beta libraries. TCRdb called the multiplex PCR reads again in MiXCR, with one record for every CDR3 protein. The top ten clones hold about 12% of a sample with 530,000 or so distinct CDR3 sequences, around 16% of them seen once. V was pared by 5 bases and J by 1 base, with 7 bases of the junction left unmatched. This CDR3 spans 15 amino acids. CDR1 is LNHNV and CDR2 is YYDKDF in the germline V gene (reference sequence). Time point meaning: newly diagnosed GD, antithyroid drugs for less than 3 months. PBMC RNA served as the TCR library source. As collected, the peripheral blood samples measured roughly 10 milliliters each and went into EDTA tubes. The sample was also reused in another study, on T cells in Graves' hyperthyroidism and ophthalmopathy.

The receptor comes from a man between 18 and 35 years old with Graves disease. Sequencing used peripheral blood mononuclear cells (PBMCs), obtained at new diagnosis, from a patient treated with antithyroid drugs. This chain links TRBV15 with TRBJ1-1; 7 nucleotides align to TRBD1. The chain's CDR3 is CATSGRTGRNTEAFF. CDR3 DNA sequence: TGTGCCACCAGCGGAAGGACAGGACGGAACACTGAAGCTTTCTTT.